These T cell receptor beta chains were read from a single sample in a study of vaccination and CD4 T cells after COVID-19. TCRdb recomputed calls from the PCR reads with MiXCR, one row per CDR3 protein. The sample lists 8,000 or so distinct CDR3 sequences, around 70% occurring once. No cognate antigen is known for these TCRs. Sequenced sample: CD4+ T cells from blood, cultured in vitro. The receptors shown here come from a human donor who had recovered from COVID-19. The CDR3 runs from the conserved cysteine through the conserved F or W. The D gene is left open where the match is weak. The size of a clone is reported for some rows only, either as once, few or many, or as a class for expanded clones.

j_gene | v_gene | abundance | d_gene | CDR3nt | CDR3aa
TRBJ1-1 | TRBV7-2 | - | - | TGTGCCAGCAGCATAGGGGGGGCAGGACGGCGTACTGAAGCTTTCTTT | CASSIGGAGRRTEAFF
TRBJ1-2 | TRBV12-3/TRBV12-4 | - | - | TGTGCCAGCAGTTTAATGGCAGGGTATTATACTGGCTACACCTTC | CASSLMAGYYTGYTF
TRBJ2-5 | TRBV12-5 | - | - | TGTGCTAGTGGTTTGGTACTTGGGGGCTCGGCGGAGACCCAGTACTTC | CASGLVLGGSAETQYF
TRBJ1-1 | TRBV21-1 | - | - | TGTGCCAGCAGCGCCCGGGTCGGGGGACACGGGTCGGGTGAAGCTTTCTTT | CASSARVGGHGSGEAFF
TRBJ1-1 | TRBV2 | - | TRBD1 | TGTGCCAGCAGCAGACAGGGGGCCCTGAACACTGAAGCTTTCTTT | CASSRQGALNTEAFF
TRBJ1-2 | TRBV20-1 | - | TRBD1 | TGCAGTGCTAGGGGACAGAACTATGGCTACACCTTC | CSARGQNYGYTF
TRBJ2-2 | TRBV7-3 | - | TRBD1 | TGTGCCAGCGGGGGACAGGCGGGCACCGGGGAGCTGTTTTTT | CASGGQAGTGELFF
TRBJ2-7 | TRBV20-1 | - | TRBD1 | TGCAGTGCTCCCCAGGGACAGACGAGCTCCTACGAGCAGTACTTC | CSAPQGQTSSYEQYF
TRBJ1-2 | TRBV19 | - | - | TGTGCCAGTAGTTCTGACTATGGCTACACCTTC | CASSSDYGYTF
TRBJ1-6 | TRBV7-9 | - | - | TGTGCCAGCAGCTTGATAACGGCTAATAATTCACCCCTCCACTTT | CASSLITANNSPLHF
TRBJ1-6 | TRBV4-1 | few | TRBD1 | TGCGCCAGCAGCCAACGACAGGGCGAAAGCGGGAATTCACCCCTCCACTTT | CASSQRQGESGNSPLHF
TRBJ1-2 | TRBV7-9 | medium-sized | TRBD1 | TGTGCCAGCAGCCGAACCGGGACAGGGAATGGCTACACCTTC | CASSRTGTGNGYTF
TRBJ2-7 | TRBV10-3 | - | - | TGTGCCATCAGTGAGGACCAGACTATCGAGCAGTACTTC | CAISEDQTIEQYF
TRBJ1-1 | TRBV11-2 | once | - | TGTGCCAGCAGTTTACTTAGTGGTCCGGGTGGAAGCACTGAAGCTTTCTTT | CASSLLSGPGGSTEAFF
TRBJ1-6 | TRBV7-3 | - | - | TGTGCCAGCAGGTCCCCGGGGGCCCTCAGATCACCCCTCCACTTT | CASRSPGALRSPLHF
TRBJ1-1 | TRBV7-9 | - | TRBD1 | TGTGCCAGCAACGAAGGGACAGCTGAAGCTTTCTTT | CASNEGTAEAFF
TRBJ1-2 | TRBV5-4 | - | TRBD1 | TGTGCCAGCAGTAGACAGGGTGAGGTTTATGGCTACACCTTC | CASSRQGEVYGYTF
TRBJ1-1 | TRBV6-5 | - | TRBD1 | TGTGCCAGCAGTTACTCTAACAGGGGGACGACTGAAGCTTTCTTT | CASSYSNRGTTEAFF
TRBJ1-2 | TRBV6-1 | - | - | TGTGCCAGCAGCAAGGGACTGGGGGACGGCTATGGCTACACCTTC | CASSKGLGDGYGYTF
TRBJ1-5 | TRBV19 | few | - | TGTGCCAGTAGTATAGACAGGGATCAGCCCCAGCATTTT | CASSIDRDQPQHF
TRBJ1-1 | TRBV5-4 | once | - | TGTGCCAGCAGCTTGGCAGGGGTTTCCACTGAAGCTTTCTTT | CASSLAGVSTEAFF
TRBJ1-1 | TRBV20-1 | - | TRBD1 | TGCAGTGCTGAAAGGACAGGAACGACTGAAGCTTTCTTT | CSAERTGTTEAFF
TRBJ1-2 | TRBV6-1 | - | TRBD1 | TGTGCCAGCAGTCCCCCCCTGGGACAGGAGAGCAACTATGGCTACACCTTC | CASSPPLGQESNYGYTF
TRBJ2-1 | TRBV24-1 | - | - | TGTGCCACCCAGGGATTCAACAATGAGCAGTTCTTC | CATQGFNNEQFF
TRBJ1-1 | TRBV27 | - | - | TGTGCCAGCAGTTCCGACAGGTCGAACACTGAAGCTTTCTTT | CASSSDRSNTEAFF
TRBJ1-1 | TRBV27 | few | - | TGTGCCAGCATACCATGGGGCAGCCGAGATTTTGCTTTCTTT | CASIPWGSRDFAFF
TRBJ2-2 | TRBV20-1 | - | TRBD1 | TGCAGTGCTTACGGACAGGCGAGGAACACCGGGGAGCTGTTTTTT | CSAYGQARNTGELFF
TRBJ1-2 | TRBV6-2/TRBV6-3 | - | - | TGTGCCATCCAGGGAAGCTATGGCTACACCTTC | CAIQGSYGYTF
TRBJ1-3 | TRBV9 | - | TRBD1 | TGTGCCAGCAGCGCCGACAGGGCTGGAAACACCATATATTTT | CASSADRAGNTIYF
TRBJ1-3 | TRBV4-3 | - | TRBD1 | TGCGCCAGCAGCCAAGGCCGACAGGGAGCCGACACCATATATTTT | CASSQGRQGADTIYF
TRBJ1-1 | TRBV10-3 | - | TRBD1 | TGTGCCATCAGGCGGGACAGGGTGACCGGGAACACTGAAGCTTTCTTT | CAIRRDRVTGNTEAFF
TRBJ1-2 | TRBV7-8 | few | - | TGTGCCAGCAGCTTAGGGGGGATATGGGACTATGGCTACACCTTC | CASSLGGIWDYGYTF
TRBJ1-1 | TRBV20-1 | - | - | TGCAGTGCTAGTGTGTTCGGGGGGAACACTGAAGCTTTCTTT | CSASVFGGNTEAFF
TRBJ1-1 | TRBV4-3 | - | - | TGCGCCAGCAGCCAAGAGGTCGGCACTGAAGCTTTCTTT | CASSQEVGTEAFF
TRBJ1-1 | TRBV19 | - | TRBD1 | TGTGCCAGTAGTATCTCGTTAGGGACAGGGCGAACTGAAGCTTTCTTT | CASSISLGTGRTEAFF
TRBJ2-2 | TRBV7-7 | - | - | TGTGCCAGCAGCTCACGGTTTGAGGGGGAGCTGTTTTTT | CASSSRFEGELFF
TRBJ2-3 | TRBV20-1 | - | - | TGCAGTGCTAGAGAGTCCACAGATACGCAGTATTTT | CSARESTDTQYF
TRBJ2-2 | TRBV20-1 | - | TRBD2 | TGCAGTACGAGGACTAGCGGGGGATGGAACACCGGGGAGCTGTTTTTT | CSTRTSGGWNTGELFF
TRBJ1-2 | TRBV6-1 | few | TRBD1 | TGTGCCAGCGGACCGGGACAGGGGGCTGGGGGCTACACCTTC | CASGPGQGAGGYTF
TRBJ2-2 | TRBV30 | - | TRBD1 | TGTGCCTGGAGTAAGGGGGCAGGGGCCAACACCGGGGAGCTGTTTTTT | CAWSKGAGANTGELFF
TRBJ1-3 | TRBV6-4 | once | - | TGTGCCAGCAGTGACTCGGGGCAGGGGAGGGACACCATATATTTT | CASSDSGQGRDTIYF
TRBJ2-3 | TRBV5-1 | - | - | TGCGCCAGCAGGGGCTTTTACGTGGTCGATACGCAGTATTTT | CASRGFYVVDTQYF
TRBJ1-5 | TRBV20-1 | - | - | TGCAGTGCTAGATCGGGATCTAATAGCAATCAGCCCCAGCATTTT | CSARSGSNSNQPQHF
TRBJ2-7 | TRBV7-6 | - | TRBD1 | TGTGCCAGCAGCTTACGGACAGGGCCCTCCTACGAGCAGTACTTC | CASSLRTGPSYEQYF
TRBJ1-5 | TRBV2 | - | - | TGTGCCAGCAGTGATGGATCCAGGGTGTATCGCAATCAGCCCCAGCATTTT | CASSDGSRVYRNQPQHF
TRBJ1-1 | TRBV19 | - | - | TGTGCCCGAACGAGACCTCCTGACGACACTGAAGCTTTCTTT | CARTRPPDDTEAFF
TRBJ1-2 | TRBV4-2 | - | - | TGTGCCAGCAGCCAAGATGGAAGGGGGACCTTCTATGGCTACACCTTC | CASSQDGRGTFYGYTF
TRBJ1-5 | TRBV19 | - | - | TGTGCCAGTAGTTATAGATCAATTGAAGGCAATCAGCCCCAGCATTTT | CASSYRSIEGNQPQHF